This T cell receptor beta chain was captured by sequencing in a study of CD8 T cells in ankylosing spondylitis. The CDR3 sequence is 13 residues long. Germline CDR1 reads GTSNPN; CDR2 reads SVGIG (reference sequence). V dropped 2 bases and J dropped 4 bases, with 9 bases sitting between them. TCRdb passed the 5' RACE reads through MiXCR, listing each CDR3 protein once. The table shows roughly 180,000 distinct CDR3 sequences, with 9.5% to 10% occurring only once. The chain uses TRBV30 and TRBJ1-5; D remains ambiguous. This receptor was identified in a female donor with ankylosing spondylitis or in good health (not recorded which). The sample consisted of blood, either unsorted or a sorted T cell fraction (not recorded which). CDR3 sequence (DNA): TGTGCCTGGAGTCCCGGCCCAAATCAGCCCCAGCATTTT. Amino acid sequence: CAWSPGPNQPQHF.